This T cell receptor (beta chain) was sequenced during a study of metastatic and nonmetastatic thyroid tumors. Study information: Repertoires of blood and of tissue (tumor or nodule) from malignant and benign thyroid patients were compared. Findings and caveats of the study: For both blood and tumor, malignant thyroid tumors reportedly showed significantly higher TCR beta diversity than benign nodules did.

This clone was seen only a few times. The antigen is not known. The ends were cut back, 1 base at V and 0 bases at J, with 7 bases in the middle. The CDR3 is made up of 16 amino acids. The germline CDR1 and CDR2 sequences are LGHNT and FRNRAP. As originally analysed: The study's classifier, a distant-metastasis tool for papillary thyroid cancer, was built using CDR3 differences across clinicopathological groups. With MiXCR, TCRdb reprocessed the PCR reads. None of the V and J calls come from the authors' own analysis; TCRdb made them. Of over 9,000 clones in the sample, roughly 27% were seen once. The entire patient cohort was treatment-naive prior to thyroid surgery.

The chain carries TRBV12-5 and TRBJ1-6, with D possibly matching TRBD1 (6 bases). Material: adjacent normal tissue. This clonotype was obtained from a male donor with papillary thyroid cancer or a benign thyroid nodule (not recorded which). Some clones in this sample may be carry-over from other donors' samples. The CDR3 region is CASGLGGGSYNSPLHF. DNA for the CDR3: TGTGCTAGTGGTTTGGGAGGGGGCTCCTATAATTCACCCCTCCACTTT.